The clone carrying this T cell receptor (beta chain) occurred a few times. TCRdb keeps only in-frame clones here, not all; method: immunoSEQ multiplex PCR. The profile shows about 1 million clones, under 80% of them singletons. The data belong to a study of shared clonotypes between healthy human individuals. The germline CDR1 and CDR2 sequences are SGDLS and YYNGEE. Trimming removed 0 bases from V and 0 bases from J, with 10 bases in between. This CDR3 has 16 amino acids. The clonotype originates from a man aged 18 to 30 in good health. The sequenced material came from memory CD4+ T cells sorted from blood. Subset specified: CD45RA-negative fraction. This sequence joins TRBV9 and TRBJ1-5; possibly TRBD1 for D (6 bases). CDR3 bases: TGTGCCAGCAGCGTAGGGACAGTTTTTAGCAATCAGCCCCAGCATTTT. The encoded protein is CASSVGTVFSNQPQHF.